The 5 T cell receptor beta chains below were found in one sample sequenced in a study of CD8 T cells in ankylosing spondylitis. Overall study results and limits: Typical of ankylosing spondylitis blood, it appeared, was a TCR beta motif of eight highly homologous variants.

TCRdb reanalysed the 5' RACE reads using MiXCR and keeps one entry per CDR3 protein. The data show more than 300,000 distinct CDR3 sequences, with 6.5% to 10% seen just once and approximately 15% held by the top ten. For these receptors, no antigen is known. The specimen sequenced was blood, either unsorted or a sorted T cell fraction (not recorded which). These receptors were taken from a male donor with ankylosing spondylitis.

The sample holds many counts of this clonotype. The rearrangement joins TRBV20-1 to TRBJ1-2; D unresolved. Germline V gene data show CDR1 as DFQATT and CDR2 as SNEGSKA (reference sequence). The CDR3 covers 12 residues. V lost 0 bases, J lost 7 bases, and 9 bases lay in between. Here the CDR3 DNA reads TGCAGTGCTAGAGACGCGGGCGCTGGCTACACCTTC. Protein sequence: CSARDAGAGYTF.

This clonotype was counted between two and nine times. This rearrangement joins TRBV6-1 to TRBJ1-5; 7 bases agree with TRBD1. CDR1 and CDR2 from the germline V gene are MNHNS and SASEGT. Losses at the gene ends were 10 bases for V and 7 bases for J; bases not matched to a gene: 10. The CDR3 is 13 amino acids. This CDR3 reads CATRGPGGQPQHF. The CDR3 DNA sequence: TGTGCCACCCGAGGGCCAGGGGGACAGCCCCAGCATTTT.

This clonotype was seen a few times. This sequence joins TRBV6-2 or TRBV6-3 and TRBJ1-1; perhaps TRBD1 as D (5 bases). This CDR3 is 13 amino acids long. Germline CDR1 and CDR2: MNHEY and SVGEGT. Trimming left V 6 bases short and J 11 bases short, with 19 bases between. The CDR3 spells CASSRGTRAMAFF. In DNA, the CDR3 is TGTGCCAGCAGCCGGGGGACCCGGGCAATGGCTTTCTTT.

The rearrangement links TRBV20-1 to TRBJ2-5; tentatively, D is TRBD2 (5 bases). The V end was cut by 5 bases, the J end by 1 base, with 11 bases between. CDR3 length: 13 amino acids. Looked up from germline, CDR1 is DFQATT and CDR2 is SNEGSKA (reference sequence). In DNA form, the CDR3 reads TGCAGTGCTGCGGTGAGGGTCCAAGAGACCCAGTACTTC. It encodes CSAAVRVQETQYF.

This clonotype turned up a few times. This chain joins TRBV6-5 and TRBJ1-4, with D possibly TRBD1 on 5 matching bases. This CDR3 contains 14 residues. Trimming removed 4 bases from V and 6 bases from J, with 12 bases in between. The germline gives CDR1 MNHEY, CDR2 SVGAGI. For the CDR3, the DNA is TGTGCCAGCAGTTCGGGGACGGCATATGAAAAACTGTTTTTT. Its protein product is CASSSGTAYEKLFF.